This paragraph covers one TCR beta chain sequence. Antigen unknown. The data belong to a study of OX40 agonist ivuxolimab in advanced cancers. Study findings and constraints: No determination was made of the antigen specificity of the expanded peripheral T cells.

Sequencing was performed with immunoSEQ multiplex PCR; in TCRdb, only in-frame clones are kept and a portion is missing. The sample holds approximately 34,000 clones; about 86% are singletons and the top ten take over 1.1%. CDR1 and CDR2 (germline): SEHNR, FQNEAQ (reference sequence). The CDR3 runs 14 residues. Between the trimmed V and J ends, which lost 3 bases and 3 bases, there was a span of 11 bases. The chain carries TRBV7-9 and TRBJ1-2; TRBD1 is a possible D gene (5 bases). The TCR originated in an adult with an advanced solid tumor such as melanoma, head and neck, liver or kidney cancer. The sequences come from CD4+ or CD8+ T cells sorted from blood, collected in a trial of the OX40 agonist ivuxolimab. Written as DNA, the CDR3 is TGTGCCAGCAGCTTGACAGCGACCGACTATGGCTACACCTTC. It specifies CASSLTATDYGYTF.